The next 4 T cell receptor beta chains were all read from a single sample in a study of T cells in Graves' hyperthyroidism and ophthalmopathy. RNA transcripts served as the template for amplifying TCR beta CDR3 regions. Using the HTBI primer set, a first-round RT-PCR was run on the TCR CDR3. TCRdb reprocessed the multiplex PCR reads with MiXCR, giving one entry per CDR3 protein. The sample lists hundreds of thousands of distinct CDR3 sequences, 15% to 17% occurring once. The specimen was blood. These receptors all stem from a woman aged 18 to 35 with Graves' hyperthyroidism.

The CDR3 nucleotides are TGTGCCAGCAGCTTGGGGACAGGTTCCTATCAGCCCCAGCATTTT. Amino acid sequence: CASSLGTGSYQPQHF. The chain recombines TRBV5-6 with TRBJ1-5; 7 nucleotides agree with TRBD1. After removal of 0 bases from V and 5 bases from J, the junction contained 5 bases not matched to a gene. Germline V gene sequence: CDR1 SGHDT, CDR2 YYEEEE. There are 15 residues in the CDR3.

This clonotype was detected a few times. The chain couples TRBV19 to TRBJ2-2, with D unclear. This CDR3 spans 13 amino acids. V lost 6 bases to trimming and J lost 7 bases, with 12 bases between them. Germline V gene lookup returns CDR1 LNHDA and CDR2 SQIVND (reference sequence). The CDR3 coding sequence is TGTGCCAGTAGGCCAGGACCCCTCGGGGAGCTGTTTTTT. Residues: CASRPGPLGELFF.

The sample holds many counts of this clonotype. The chain links TRBV7-9 to TRBJ1-2; D is unclear. There are 14 residues in the CDR3. Trimming took off 1 base at V and 2 bases at J, with 8 bases between the two ends. Germline CDR1 SEHNR, CDR2 FQNEAQ (reference sequence). The CDR3 DNA follows: TGTGCCAGCAGCTTAGGCGACTCGAACTATGGCTACACCTTC. This codes for CASSLGDSNYGYTF.

This clonotype was recorded only once. The rearrangement uses TRBV5-1 and TRBJ2-5; D possibly matches TRBD1 or TRBD2 (5 bases each). Per the germline V gene, CDR1 is SGHRS and CDR2 is YFSETQ. The CDR3 is made up of 13 amino acids. V lost 0 bases and J 9 bases, leaving 12 bases between the germline ends. CDR3 coding DNA: TGCGCCAGCAGCTTGGCCGGGAAGGGGCCCCAGTACTTC. This translates into CASSLAGKGPQYF.